Below are 19 T cell receptor beta chains sequenced from a single sample in a study of cytomegalovirus exposure and HLA in healthy donors. PCR involved 60 Vbeta and 13 Jbeta primers. Only in-frame clones appear in the TCRdb table, and some are missing; sequencing was by immunoSEQ multiplex PCR. The data hold some 51,000 clones, with roughly 74% observed a single time. The source material was PBMCs. Every receptor here comes from a man between 35 and 55 years old in good health and CMV-seropositive.

The chain uses TRBV30 and TRBJ1-4, with D hard to call. The CDR3 runs to 15 residues. Germline V gene sequence: CDR1 GTSNPN, CDR2 SVGIG (reference sequence). V was shortened by 2 bases and J by 5 bases, with 15 bases between the two germline ends. CDR3 coding DNA: TGTGCCTGGAGTCGAATCGGCGGAGACAATGAAAAACTGTTTTTT. Translation gives CAWSRIGGDNEKLFF. The variable domain in full, with the rest retrieved from reference TRBV30 and TRBJ1-4, is SQTIHQWPATLVQPVGSPLSLECTVEGTSNPNLYWYRQAAGRGLQLLFYSVGIGQISSEVPQNLSASRPQDRQFILSSKKLLLSDSGFYLCAWSRIGGDNEKLFFGSGTQLSVL.

J is TRBJ1-2 and V is TRBV5-8; D is undetermined. Germline CDR1 and CDR2: SGHTS and YDEGEE. The CDR3 runs 13 residues. V lost 1 base, J lost 8 bases, and 12 bases lay in between. The CDR3 loop is CASSLRRSGGYTF. The CDR3 DNA is TGTGCCAGCAGCTTGCGCCGTTCTGGCGGCTACACCTTC.

This clone is labeled large. CDR3: CASSLDLGQQYF. DNA of the CDR3: TGTGCCAGCAGCTTAGACCTGGGCCAGCAGTACTTC. V gene TRBV7-2 combines with J gene TRBJ2-7; D gene unclear. The CDR3 totals 12 residues. V shed 1 base and J shed 8 bases, with 9 bases lying between them. Per the germline V gene, CDR1 is SGHTA and CDR2 is FQGNSA.

The V gene is TRBV7-9, the J gene TRBJ1-5, with TRBD1 as a possible D gene (6 bases). The length of the CDR3 is 13 residues. Germline V gene lookup returns CDR1 SEHNR and CDR2 FQNEAQ (reference sequence). Trimming removed 2 bases at V and 7 bases at J, with 9 bases between. CDR3 loop: CASSLQGFQPQHF. Here the CDR3 DNA reads TGTGCCAGCAGCTTACAGGGGTTCCAGCCCCAGCATTTT.

The chain has TRBV29-1 and TRBJ2-1, with TRBD2 as a possible D gene (5 bases). Germline-derived CDR1 and CDR2 are SQVTM and ANQGSEA. The V end was cut by 7 bases, the J end by 9 bases, with 19 bases between. The length of the CDR3 is 13 residues. The CDR3 loop is CSAGLGESGEQFF. The CDR3 coding sequence is TGCAGCGCTGGGCTCGGGGAGTCTGGTGAGCAGTTCTTC.

The chain has TRBV27 and TRBJ2-7; maybe TRBD1 (5 bases). CDR3 length equals 15 residues. Germline CDR1 is MNHEY and CDR2 is SMNVEV (reference sequence). The V end lost 5 bases, the J end lost 3 bases, and 17 bases lay between the germline ends. The CDR3 coding sequence is TGTGCCAGCAGTGACCGGCAGGGTAATCTCTACGAGCAGTACTTC. It specifies CASSDRQGNLYEQYF.

V is TRBV9 and J is TRBJ2-1; D is possibly TRBD2 (6 bases). This CDR3 has 14 residues. CDR1 and CDR2 (germline): SGDLS, YYNGEE. V was shortened by 2 bases and J by 8 bases, with 14 bases between the two germline ends. This CDR3 is CASSVTSSVDEQFF. The CDR3 DNA sequence: TGTGCCAGCAGCGTCACTAGCTCTGTCGATGAGCAGTTCTTC.

The chain carries TRBV7-8 and TRBJ1-2; D not resolved. Germline assignment: CDR1 SGHVS and CDR2 FQNEAQ. CDR3 length: 14 residues. V was shortened by 3 bases and J by 7 bases, with 15 bases between the two germline ends. The CDR3 sequence: CASSLDRAGSGYTF. In nucleotides, the CDR3 is TGTGCCAGCAGCTTGGATAGGGCCGGGAGTGGCTACACCTTC.

Only a few counts were recorded for this clone. The rearrangement joins TRBV7-6 to TRBJ2-5; D is possibly TRBD2 (5 bases). The CDR3 sequence is 14 residues long. Germline V lookup: CDR1 SGHVS, CDR2 FNYEAQ. V was clipped by 0 bases and J by 1 base, with 6 bases between them. CDR3 region: CASSLAGSQETQYF. The CDR3 DNA follows: TGTGCCAGCAGCTTAGCGGGGAGCCAAGAGACCCAGTACTTC.

V usage is TRBV29-1 and J usage is TRBJ2-1, with TRBD2 matching over 13 bases. Germline loops: CDR1 SQVTM, CDR2 ANQGSEA. The trim removed 3 bases at V and 8 bases at J, leaving 10 bases unmatched. The CDR3 has 16 amino acids. CDR3 coding DNA: TGCAGCGTTGAGCCCCCACTAGCGGGGGGGGAGGATGAGCAGTTCTTC. Its protein is CSVEPPLAGGEDEQFF.

The rearrangement uses TRBV7-3 and TRBJ2-6, with TRBD1 identical over 7 bases. V gave up 4 bases and J gave up 2 bases; unmatched junction bases: 5. Germline-derived CDR1 and CDR2 are SGHTA and FQGTGA. This CDR3 spans 16 amino acids. The CDR3 region has the DNA TGTGCCAGCAGCTCTCAGGGACAGCCTGGGGCCAACGTCCTGACTTTC. It is translated as CASSSQGQPGANVLTF.

This rearrangement joins TRBV7-2 to TRBJ1-1, with a tentative D call TRBD1 (6 bases). There are 13 residues in the CDR3. Deletions cut 4 bases from V and 11 bases from J, with 17 bases between. CDR1 and CDR2 (germline): SGHTA, FQGNSA. Here the CDR3 reads CASSSLRTVTAFF. The CDR3 bases are TGTGCCAGCAGCTCCTTAAGGACAGTGACGGCTTTCTTT. The complete variable domain, with remaining parts taken from reference TRBV7-2 and TRBJ1-1, reads GAGVSQSPSNKVTEKGKDVELRCDPISGHTALYWYRQSLGQGLEFLIYFQGNSAPDKSGLPSDRFSAERTGGSVSTLTIQRTQQEDSAVYLCASSSLRTVTAFFGQGTRLTVV.

The chain links TRBV4-2 to TRBJ2-1, with TRBD1 matching over 8 bases. The length of the CDR3 is 15 residues. Trimming at V came to 4 bases and at J to 2 bases, leaving 4 bases not matched to a gene. CDR1 LGHNA and CDR2 YNFKEQ come from the germline V gene. The CDR3 sequence: CASSLGRGPYNEQFF. Written as DNA, the CDR3 is TGTGCCAGCAGCCTCGGCAGGGGGCCCTACAATGAGCAGTTCTTC.

As for this clone: The junction departs from germline at one end; a sequencing error may be responsible. The V gene is TRBV15, the J gene TRBJ1-4, with D possibly being TRBD1 (6 bases). Germline CDR1 and CDR2: LNHNV and YYDKDF (reference sequence). This CDR3 comprises 11 residues. The CDR3 DNA sequence: TGTGCCACCAGCGGGGGGGGCAGGACTGCCTTT. Its translation is CATSGGGRTAF.

This clone was detected only once. The rearrangement joins TRBV5-1 to TRBJ2-1, with TRBD2 matching 9 bases. With V trimmed by 4 bases and J by 2 bases, 4 bases remained unmatched. The V gene's germline CDR1 is SGHRS and CDR2 YFSETQ. The CDR3 runs to 15 residues. CDR3 bases: TGCGCCAGCAGCAATAGCGGGGGAACCTACAATGAGCAGTTCTTC. Its translation is CASSNSGGTYNEQFF.

The chain is built from TRBV15 and TRBJ1-5, with a tentative D call TRBD1 (6 bases). With 5 bases removed from V and 5 bases from J, the gap between germline ends came to 13 bases. The CDR3 runs 14 residues. Germline V gives CDR1 LNHNV, CDR2 YYDKDF (reference sequence). CDR3 nucleotide sequence: TGTGCCACCAGCCGTACAGGGCCGCATCAGCCCCAGCATTTT. Translated: CATSRTGPHQPQHF.

The chain carries TRBV11-1 and TRBJ2-2; D perhaps matches TRBD2 (5 bases). Deletions cut 5 bases from V and 3 bases from J, with 13 bases between. There are 15 residues in the CDR3. The germline V gene encodes CDR1 SGHAT and CDR2 FQDESV (reference sequence). CDR3 DNA: TGTGCCAGCAGCCCCCCCGTCGGGGACACCGGGGAGCTGTTTTTT. Translating it yields CASSPPVGDTGELFF. Based on the CDR3 plus reference TRBV11-1 and TRBJ2-2, the full variable domain is EAEVAQSPRYKITEKSQAVAFWCDPISGHATLYWYRQILGQGPELLVQFQDESVVDDSQLPKDRFSAERLKGVDSTLKIQPAELGDSAMYLCASSPPVGDTGELFFGEGSRLTVL.

This clone has only a few counts. The chain joins TRBV7-9 to TRBJ1-5; D perhaps matches TRBD1 (6 bases). Trimming left V 5 bases short and J 6 bases short, with 11 bases between. Germline CDR1 is SEHNR and CDR2 is FQNEAQ (reference sequence). The length of the CDR3 is 13 residues. As DNA, the CDR3 is TGTGCCAGCAGCAACACAGGGATTCAGCCCCAGCATTTT. This gives the protein CASSNTGIQPQHF.

V usage is TRBV27 and J usage is TRBJ1-1, with 9 nucleotides matching TRBD1. The CDR3 extends over 19 amino acids. CDR1 and CDR2 (germline): MNHEY, SMNVEV (reference sequence). With V trimmed by 2 bases and J by 1 base, 14 bases remained unmatched. The CDR3 region has the DNA TGTGCCAGCAGTTTAACGGGCCGGACAGGGGCCATGGCGAACACTGAAGCTTTCTTT. Its protein product is CASSLTGRTGAMANTEAFF.